This T cell receptor (beta chain) was obtained from a study of blood T cell repertoires in COVID-19. Study summary: PBMCs, B-cell-depleted T cells, or T cells were the source of the cDNA or gDNA that made up the material.

Participants had their cohort set by participant-reported clinical history. In the original processing: Estimation of nucleated cell counts relied on the amplification of reference gene primers. The table came from immunoSEQ multiplex PCR; TCRdb's copy has only in-frame clones and leaves some out. The V and J calls and clone size were taken over from that table, and D and trimming were inferred from the DNA. The sample contains more than 150,000 clones, about 78% of which appear only once. The trim removed 0 bases at V and 5 bases at J, leaving 6 bases unmatched. CDR1 is SGDLS, CDR2 YYNGEE, per germline. The CDR3 has 16 amino acids.

Sequenced: PBMCs or T cells enriched from blood (not recorded which). The chain carries TRBV9 and TRBJ2-2, with 8 bases matching TRBD2. The sequence was collected from a woman aged 45-59 years who had recovered from COVID-19. This CDR3 is CASSVGTSGGTGELFF. The CDR3 DNA reads TGTGCCAGCAGCGTAGGAACTAGCGGTGGTACCGGGGAGCTGTTTTTT.